This T cell receptor beta chain appears in the sequencing data of a study of prognosis after radiotherapy for stage I lung cancer. Overall study results and limits: It was in patients who developed distant metastases that Shannon entropy after stereotactic body radiation therapy was lower. Counts of unique TCR clones fell following stereotactic body radiation therapy, median about 10,000 versus 6,900. Patients without metastases reportedly showed TRBV and TRBJ gene usage unlike that of patients with metastases.

The V gene lost 5 bases and the J gene lost 10 bases, with 11 bases spanning the gap. CDR3 length equals 11 residues. Germline CDR1 reads SNHLY; CDR2 reads FYNNEI. Genomic DNA provided the template from which TCR beta CDR3 was amplified by two-round multiplex PCR. Primers (each specific to one TRBV or TRBJ gene) were used in first-round PCR. TCRdb re-derived calls from the multiplex PCR reads in MiXCR, one entry per CDR3 protein. The table records around 30,000 distinct CDR3 sequences, around 34% of them present only once. The patients, a group without prior chemotherapy, radiotherapy or other malignancies, were all node-negative on CT and PET/CT. This clonotype was counted many times. Its specificity is not known.

V usage is TRBV2 and J usage is TRBJ1-1; TRBD1 might be the D (5 bases). Material: PBMCs, obtained before or after stereotactic body radiation therapy (not recorded which). The TCR comes from a donor aged 50 or older with non-small cell lung cancer. CDR3: CASSPRDAAFF. In DNA, the CDR3 is TGTGCCAGCAGTCCGAGGGACGCAGCTTTCTTT.